This entry is about one T cell receptor beta chain. This entry is derived from a study of shared clonotypes between healthy human individuals. Trimming cost V 6 bases and J 6 bases, with 11 bases left between them. There are 11 residues in the CDR3. Looked up from germline, CDR1 is DFQATT and CDR2 is SNEGSKA (reference sequence). Profiling relied on immunoSEQ multiplex PCR, and the TCRdb table lists in-frame clones only, not all of them. In the table there are hundreds of thousands of clones, around 78% of which are singletons. This TCR came from a woman aged 40 to 50 in good health. Some clones in this sample may be carry-over from other donors' samples. The specimen was PBMCs. The chain employs TRBV20-1 and TRBJ1-2; D is ambiguous. The CDR3 nucleotides read TGCAGTGCCGAGCGGGGAAATGGCTACACCTTC. This encodes CSAERGNGYTF.